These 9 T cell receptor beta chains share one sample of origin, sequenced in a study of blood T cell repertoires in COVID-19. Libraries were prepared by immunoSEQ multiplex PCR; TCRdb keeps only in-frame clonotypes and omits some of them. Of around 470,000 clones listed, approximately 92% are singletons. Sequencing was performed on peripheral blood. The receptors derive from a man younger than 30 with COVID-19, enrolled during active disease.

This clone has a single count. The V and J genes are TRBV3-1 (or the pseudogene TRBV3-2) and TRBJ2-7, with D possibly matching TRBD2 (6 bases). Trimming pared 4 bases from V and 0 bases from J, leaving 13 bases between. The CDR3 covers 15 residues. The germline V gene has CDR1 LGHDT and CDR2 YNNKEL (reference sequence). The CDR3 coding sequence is TGTGCCAGCAGCCCGAGCGGGCCCAGCTCCTACGAGCAGTACTTC. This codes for CASSPSGPSSYEQYF.

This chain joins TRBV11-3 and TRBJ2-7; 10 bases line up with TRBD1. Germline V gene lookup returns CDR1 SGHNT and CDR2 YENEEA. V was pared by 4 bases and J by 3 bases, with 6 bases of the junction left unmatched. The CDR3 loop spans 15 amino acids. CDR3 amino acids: CASSSRQGASYEQYF. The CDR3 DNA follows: TGTGCCAGCAGCTCCCGACAGGGGGCTAGCTACGAGCAGTACTTC. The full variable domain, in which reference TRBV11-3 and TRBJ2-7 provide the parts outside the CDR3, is EAGVVQSPRYKIIEKKQPVAFWCNPISGHNTLYWYLQNLGQGPELLIRYENEEAVDDSQLPKDRFSAERLKGVDSTLKIQPAELGDSAVYLCASSSRQGASYEQYFGPGTRLTVT.

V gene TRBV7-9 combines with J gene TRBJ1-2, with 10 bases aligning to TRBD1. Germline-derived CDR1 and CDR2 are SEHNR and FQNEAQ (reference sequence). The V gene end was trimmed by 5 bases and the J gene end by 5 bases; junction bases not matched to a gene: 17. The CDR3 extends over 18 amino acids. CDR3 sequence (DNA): TGTGCCAGCAGCCCAGCCGCACAAAGGGGACAGGGGAATTATGGCTACACCTTC. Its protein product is CASSPAAQRGQGNYGYTF. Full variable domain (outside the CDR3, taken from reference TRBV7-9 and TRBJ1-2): DTGVSQNPRHKITKRGQNVTFRCDPISEHNRLYWYRQTLGQGPEFLTYFQNEAQLEKSRLLSDRFSAERPKGSFSTLEIQRTEQGDSAMYLCASSPAAQRGQGNYGYTFGSGTRLTVV.

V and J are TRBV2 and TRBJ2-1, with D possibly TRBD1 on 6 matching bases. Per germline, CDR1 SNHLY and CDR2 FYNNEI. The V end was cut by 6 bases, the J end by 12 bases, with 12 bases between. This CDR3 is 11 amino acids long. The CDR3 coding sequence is TGTGCCAGCAGATGGGACATGACGCAGTTCTTC. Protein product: CASRWDMTQFF.

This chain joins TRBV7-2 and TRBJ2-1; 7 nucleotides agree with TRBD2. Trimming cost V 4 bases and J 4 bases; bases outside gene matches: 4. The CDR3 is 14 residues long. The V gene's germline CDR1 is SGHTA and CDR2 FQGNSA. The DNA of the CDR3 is TGTGCCAGCAGCTCCCCGGGGGGTTACAATGAGCAGTTCTTC. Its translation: CASSSPGGYNEQFF. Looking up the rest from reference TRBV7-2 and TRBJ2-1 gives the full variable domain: GAGVSQSPSNKVTEKGKDVELRCDPISGHTALYWYRQSLGQGLEFLIYFQGNSAPDKSGLPSDRFSAERTGGSVSTLTIQRTQQEDSAVYLCASSSPGGYNEQFFGPGTRLTVL.

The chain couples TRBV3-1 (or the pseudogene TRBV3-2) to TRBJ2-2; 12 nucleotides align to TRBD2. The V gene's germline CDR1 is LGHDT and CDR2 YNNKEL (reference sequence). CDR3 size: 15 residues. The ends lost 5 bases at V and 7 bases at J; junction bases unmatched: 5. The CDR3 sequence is CASSSSGGDHGELFF. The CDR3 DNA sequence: TGTGCCAGCAGCTCTAGCGGGGGGGACCACGGGGAGCTGTTTTTT.

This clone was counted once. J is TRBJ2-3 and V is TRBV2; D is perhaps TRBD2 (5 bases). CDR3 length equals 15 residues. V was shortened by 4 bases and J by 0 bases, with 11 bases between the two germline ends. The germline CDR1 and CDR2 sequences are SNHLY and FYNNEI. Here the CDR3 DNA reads TGTGCCAGCAGTGCTTACGGGAAAAGCACAGATACGCAGTATTTT. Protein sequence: CASSAYGKSTDTQYF. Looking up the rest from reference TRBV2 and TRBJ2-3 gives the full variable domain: EPEVTQTPSHQVTQMGQEVILRCVPISNHLYFYWYRQILGQKVEFLVSFYNNEISEKSEIFDDQFSVERPDGSNFTLKIRSTKLEDSAMYFCASSAYGKSTDTQYFGPGTRLTVL.

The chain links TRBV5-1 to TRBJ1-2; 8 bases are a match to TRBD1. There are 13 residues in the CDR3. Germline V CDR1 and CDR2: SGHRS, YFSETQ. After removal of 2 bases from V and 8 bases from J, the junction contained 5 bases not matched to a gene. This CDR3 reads CASSFGQGEGYTF. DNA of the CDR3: TGCGCCAGCAGCTTCGGACAGGGTGAAGGCTACACCTTC.

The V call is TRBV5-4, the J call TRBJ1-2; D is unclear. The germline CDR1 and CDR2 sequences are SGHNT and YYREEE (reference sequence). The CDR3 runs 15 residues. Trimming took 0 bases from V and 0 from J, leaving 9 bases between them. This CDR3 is CASSLGGGANYGYTF. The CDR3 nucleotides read TGTGCCAGCAGCTTGGGCGGCGGAGCTAACTATGGCTACACCTTC.